This entry lists 31 T cell receptor beta chains sequenced from one sample in a study of blood T cell repertoires in COVID-19. TCRdb's table, derived via immunoSEQ multiplex PCR, lists solely in-frame clones and lacks some. The sample has roughly 200,000 clones, around 81% seen once. Sequenced sample: peripheral blood. The receptors here all came from a man in his fifties or sixties with active or convalescent COVID-19.

The chain recombines TRBV7-3 with TRBJ2-3; 8 bases map to TRBD1. The J segment lost 3 bases and the V segment lost 5 bases, leaving 4 bases of the junction unmatched. CDR1 is SGHTA, CDR2 FQGTGA, per germline. CDR3 length: 14 residues. CDR3 in DNA: TGTGCCAGCAGCCGGGACAGGAGTACAGATACGCAGTATTTT. It codes for CASSRDRSTDTQYF.

The CDR3 region is CASSVEMGSTGEQFF. The CDR3 nucleotides read TGTGCCAGCAGCGTCGAAATGGGGTCAACAGGGGAGCAGTTCTTC. The chain carries TRBV9 and TRBJ2-1; TRBD1 is a possible D gene (6 bases). Between the trimmed V and J ends, which lost 2 bases and 10 bases, there was a span of 19 bases. The CDR3 contains 15 residues. Germline lookup yields CDR1 SGDLS and CDR2 YYNGEE.

The CDR3 spells CASSPRDTYNEQFF. CDR3 nucleotide sequence: TGTGCCAGCAGCCCCCGGGACACATACAATGAGCAGTTCTTC. The chain recombines TRBV11-1 with TRBJ2-1; weak D call: TRBD1 (6 bases). Germline V lookup: CDR1 SGHAT, CDR2 FQDESV (reference sequence). Deletions cut 5 bases from V and 4 bases from J, with 12 bases between. There are 14 residues in the CDR3.

This clone appeared a single time. The chain uses TRBV5-4 and TRBJ2-3, with TRBD2 matching 10 bases. V was clipped by 1 base and J by 1 base; unmatched bases: 0. This CDR3 is 15 amino acids long. Germline V gene data show CDR1 as SGHNT and CDR2 as YYREEE (reference sequence). The CDR3 nucleotides are TGTGCCAGCAGCTTGCTAGCGGGGGGCACAGATACGCAGTATTTT. This encodes CASSLLAGGTDTQYF.

This clone was observed at least ten times. The genes are TRBV11-2 and TRBJ2-1; 11 nucleotides match TRBD2. This CDR3 is 15 amino acids long. Germline V CDR1 and CDR2: SGHAT, FQNNGV. V shed 2 bases, J shed 8 bases, and the junction held 5 bases outside the gene matches. Here the CDR3 reads CASSLIAGGPYEQFF. CDR3 bases: TGTGCCAGCAGCTTAATAGCGGGGGGGCCGTATGAGCAGTTCTTC.

V gene TRBV5-1 combines with J gene TRBJ2-6; possible D gene TRBD1, 6 bases. Germline lookup yields CDR1 SGHRS and CDR2 YFSETQ. The CDR3 is 16 residues long. The ends were cut back, 7 bases at V and 2 bases at J, with 16 bases in the middle. CDR3 in amino acids: CASGHREETGANVLTF. CDR3 nucleotide sequence: TGCGCCAGCGGACACAGGGAAGAGACTGGGGCCAACGTCCTGACTTTC.

The chain uses TRBV5-5 and TRBJ2-3, with 12 bases fitting TRBD2. The CDR3 has 17 residues. The germline V gene encodes CDR1 SGHKS and CDR2 YYEKEE (reference sequence). Trimming removed 0 bases from V and 2 bases from J; junction bases left unmatched: 4. In nucleotides, the CDR3 is TGTGCCAGCAGCTTGGCCCTAGCGGGGGGGCCCACAGATACGCAGTATTTT. Translating gives CASSLALAGGPTDTQYF.

The V call is TRBV11-3, the J call TRBJ2-5; 7 bases map to TRBD1. The CDR3 is made up of 16 amino acids. V lost 4 bases and J lost 1; bases outside the gene matches: 9. Per the germline V gene, CDR1 is SGHNT and CDR2 is YENEEA. DNA of the CDR3: TGTGCCAGCAGCTCCGGATCCGGGACAGTCCAAGAGACCCAGTACTTC. It yields the protein CASSSGSGTVQETQYF.

J is TRBJ2-5 and V is TRBV11-3; 10 bases match TRBD2. The CDR3 covers 16 residues. In germline, CDR1 is SGHNT, CDR2 YENEEA. Losses at the gene ends were 1 base for V and 1 base for J; bases not matched to a gene: 3. The CDR3 nucleotides read TGTGCCAGCAGCTTAGGTAGCGGGGGGTTCCAAGAGACCCAGTACTTC. Translating gives CASSLGSGGFQETQYF.

The J gene is TRBJ1-6, the V gene TRBV6-5; the D gene is possibly TRBD1 (5 bases). The ends were cut back, 7 bases at V and 6 bases at J, with 16 bases in the middle. Germline lookup yields CDR1 MNHEY and CDR2 SVGAGI. This CDR3 has 15 residues. The CDR3 DNA reads TGTGCCAGCACCCCCGTGGGGCCTTCTAATTCACCCCTCCACTTT. Translated: CASTPVGPSNSPLHF.

The CDR3 sequence is CAWIRGQGQPQHF. As DNA, the CDR3 is TGTGCCTGGATCAGGGGGCAGGGTCAGCCCCAGCATTTT. The chain couples TRBV30 to TRBJ1-5; 8 bases align to TRBD1. The CDR3 runs 13 residues. Germline-derived CDR1 and CDR2 are GTSNPN and SVGIG (reference sequence). The V gene end was trimmed by 4 bases and the J gene end by 6 bases; junction bases not matched to a gene: 5.

J is TRBJ2-3 and V is TRBV3-1 (or the pseudogene TRBV3-2); the match to TRBD2 covers 14 bases. This CDR3 is built from 20 residues. After removal of 4 bases from V and 4 bases from J, the junction contained 16 bases not matched to a gene. The germline gives CDR1 LGHDT, CDR2 YNNKEL (reference sequence). The CDR3 is CASSRRLAGGRGSRADTQYF. In nucleotides, the CDR3 is TGTGCCAGCAGCCGCCGACTAGCGGGGGGGCGGGGTTCAAGGGCAGATACGCAGTATTTT.

The rearrangement joins TRBV13 to TRBJ1-1; perhaps TRBD1 as D (6 bases). Germline CDR1 reads PRHDT; CDR2 reads FYEKMQ (reference sequence). V was trimmed by 5 bases and J by 0 bases, leaving 13 bases between them. The CDR3 spans 15 residues. This chain's CDR3 is CASSPQGRMNTEAFF. CDR3 nucleotides: TGTGCCAGCAGCCCCCAGGGGCGGATGAACACTGAAGCTTTCTTT.

The chain is built from TRBV9 and TRBJ2-1, with 10 bases that match TRBD2. Germline V CDR1 and CDR2: SGDLS, YYNGEE. CDR3 size: 16 residues. V gave up 0 bases and J gave up 5 bases; unmatched junction bases: 5. The CDR3 coding sequence is TGTGCCAGCAGCGTAGCTCGGCTAGCGGGGGACAATGAGCAGTTCTTC. Residues: CASSVARLAGDNEQFF.

This chain joins TRBV27 and TRBJ2-5, with D possibly being TRBD1 (5 bases). Trimming took off 2 bases at V and 12 bases at J, with 10 bases between the two ends. Germline V lookup: CDR1 MNHEY, CDR2 SMNVEV (reference sequence). CDR3 length: 11 residues. CDR3 sequence reads: CASSLRGQEYF. The CDR3 DNA follows: TGTGCCAGCAGTTTAAGGGGTCAAGAGTACTTC.

This chain connects TRBV10-3 to TRBJ1-2; 9 bases map to TRBD1. With V trimmed by 2 bases and J by 3 bases, 4 bases remained unmatched. This CDR3 is 15 amino acids long. Germline-derived CDR1 and CDR2 are ENHRY and SYGVKD. The CDR3 DNA sequence: TGTGCCATCAGTGAGGCAAGGACAGGGGACTATGGCTACACCTTC. Translation gives CAISEARTGDYGYTF.

This clone has just a few counts. The chain joins TRBV30 to TRBJ1-5; D remains ambiguous. The CDR3 totals 12 residues. Germline CDR1 GTSNPN, CDR2 SVGIG (reference sequence). V was shortened by 0 bases and J by 9 bases, with 9 bases between the two germline ends. This chain's CDR3 is CAWSVEVGPQHF. The CDR3 DNA is TGTGCCTGGAGTGTGGAGGTAGGGCCCCAGCATTTT. The entire variable domain, with the rest obtained from reference TRBV30 and TRBJ1-5, is as follows: SQTIHQWPATLVQPVGSPLSLECTVEGTSNPNLYWYRQAAGRGLQLLFYSVGIGQISSEVPQNLSASRPQDRQFILSSKKLLLSDSGFYLCAWSVEVGPQHFGDGTRLSIL.

The rearrangement joins TRBV28 to TRBJ1-1, with 12 bases that match TRBD1. CDR3 length: 18 amino acids. The V gene's germline CDR1 is MDHEN and CDR2 SYDVKM. The V segment lost 4 bases and the J segment 3 bases; nucleotides outside the gene matches: 12. CDR3 residues: CASSSLVRDRGPDTEAFF. The CDR3, as DNA: TGTGCCAGCAGTTCCCTCGTTCGGGACAGGGGGCCGGACACTGAAGCTTTCTTT.

The chain uses TRBV2 and TRBJ1-2, with D possibly TRBD1 on 6 matching bases. CDR1 and CDR2 (germline): SNHLY, FYNNEI. V lost 6 bases and J lost 3, with 14 bases in between. This CDR3 contains 14 residues. DNA for the CDR3: TGTGCCAGCAGCGGGGGGCGGCAGTACTATGGCTACACCTTC. Translating it yields CASSGGRQYYGYTF.

This clone was counted a few times. J is TRBJ2-7 and V is TRBV10-2, with D possibly matching TRBD2 (6 bases). The CDR3 totals 15 residues. CDR1 and CDR2 from the germline V gene are WSHSY and SAAADI. V was cut by 6 bases and J by 2 bases, with 17 bases left in between. The CDR3 protein is CASSHSLARAYEQYF. The CDR3 region has the DNA TGCGCCAGCAGCCACTCCCTAGCGAGAGCCTACGAGCAGTACTTC.

This clone was counted a single time. The chain uses TRBV7-9 and TRBJ2-1; 7 bases are a match to TRBD1. After removal of 0 bases from V and 3 bases from J, the junction contained 5 bases not matched to a gene. The CDR3 covers 16 residues. Germline V gene lookup returns CDR1 SEHNR and CDR2 FQNEAQ (reference sequence). Written as DNA, the CDR3 is TGTGCCAGCAGCTTAGCGTTTGGGACAGTCTACAATGAGCAGTTCTTC. Translating gives CASSLAFGTVYNEQFF.

This clone was seen once. The chain employs TRBV28 and TRBJ2-3; 7 nucleotides match TRBD1. CDR1 MDHEN and CDR2 SYDVKM come from the germline V gene. This CDR3 comprises 15 residues. Trimming took 7 bases from V and 5 from J; bases not matched to a gene: 12. The CDR3 DNA follows: TGTGCCAGCACCGAAGGGGGCAGTAAGGGAGATACGCAGTATTTT. Residues: CASTEGGSKGDTQYF.

The chain couples TRBV5-1 to TRBJ2-1; D is ambiguous. The CDR3 totals 12 residues. Trimming stripped 2 bases from V and 9 bases from J, with 9 bases between. Germline V gene data show CDR1 as SGHRS and CDR2 as YFSETQ. This chain's CDR3 is CASSFLDGEQFF. The CDR3 nucleotides read TGCGCCAGCAGCTTCCTAGACGGTGAGCAGTTCTTC. The full variable domain, with the rest looked up from reference TRBV5-1 and TRBJ2-1, is KAGVTQTPRYLIKTRGQQVTLSCSPISGHRSVSWYQQTPGQGLQFLFEYFSETQRNKGNFPGRFSGRQFSNSRSEMNVSTLELGDSALYLCASSFLDGEQFFGPGTRLTVL.

V and J are TRBV28 and TRBJ2-7; 7 bases are a match to TRBD2. Germline V gene data show CDR1 as MDHEN and CDR2 as SYDVKM. The ends lost 6 bases at V and 3 bases at J; junction bases unmatched: 8. The CDR3 extends over 14 amino acids. This CDR3 reads CASSGLERGYEQYF. The CDR3 DNA reads TGTGCCAGCAGCGGTCTAGAGCGGGGCTACGAGCAGTACTTC.

V gene TRBV2 combines with J gene TRBJ2-3; 9 bases are a match to TRBD1. The CDR3 length is 18 residues. Germline assignment: CDR1 SNHLY and CDR2 FYNNEI. The V and J ends lost 4 bases and 0 bases, in that order; junction bases with no gene match: 11. In DNA form, the CDR3 reads TGTGCCAGCAGTGGATCGCTTACAGGGGGCCCTAGCACAGATACGCAGTATTTT. As protein: CASSGSLTGGPSTDTQYF.

The chain combines TRBV28 with TRBJ1-1; tentative D call: TRBD1 (6 bases). Per the germline V gene, CDR1 is MDHEN and CDR2 is SYDVKM. The CDR3 is made up of 14 amino acids. The V gene lost 7 bases and the J gene lost 4 bases, with 16 bases spanning the gap. The CDR3 DNA sequence: TGTGCCAGCACCCGGGGGGGGGCGCCCACTGAAGCTTTCTTT. Its translation: CASTRGGAPTEAFF.

J is TRBJ1-1 and V is TRBV18; perhaps TRBD1 as D (5 bases). This CDR3 is built from 16 residues. From germline, CDR1 is KGHSH and CDR2 LQKENI. V lost 3 bases, J lost 1 base, and 15 bases lay in between. The CDR3 bases are TGTGCCAGCTCACCTTTAGACGGGGGTAGGAACACTGAAGCTTTCTTT. Translating it yields CASSPLDGGRNTEAFF.

V and J are TRBV6-6 and TRBJ1-6; maybe TRBD1 (6 bases). Germline-derived CDR1 and CDR2 are MNHNY and SVGAGI (reference sequence). The V and J ends lost 8 bases and 7 bases respectively, with 15 bases between them. The CDR3 sequence is 14 residues long. The CDR3 DNA is TGTGCCAGCCGAGGAAGGACAGAAAATTCACCCCTCCACTTT. It codes for CASRGRTENSPLHF.

The chain is built from TRBV10-3 and TRBJ1-2, with 8 bases aligning to TRBD1. Losses at the gene ends were 3 bases for V and 6 bases for J; bases not matched to a gene: 9. The CDR3 consists of 15 residues. Germline V gene lookup returns CDR1 ENHRY and CDR2 SYGVKD. The CDR3 is CAISESRDRINGYTF. The CDR3 bases are TGTGCCATCAGTGAATCTCGGGACAGGATTAATGGCTACACCTTC.

The chain is built from TRBV27 and TRBJ1-5, with 7 nucleotides matching TRBD1. V trimming: 5 bases; J trimming: 6 bases; junction bases outside the gene matches: 19. The germline CDR1 and CDR2 sequences are MNHEY and SMNVEV (reference sequence). The CDR3 sequence is 18 residues long. CDR3 nucleotide sequence: TGTGCCAGCAGTCTACTCGTTCCGGGACAGTCGAAAAGTCAGCCCCAGCATTTT. It translates to CASSLLVPGQSKSQPQHF.

J is TRBJ2-5 and V is TRBV7-3, with D perhaps matching TRBD1 (5 bases). Trimming pared 5 bases from V and 5 bases from J, leaving 18 bases between. In germline, CDR1 is SGHTA, CDR2 FQGTGA. This CDR3 is built from 15 residues. This CDR3 reads CASSRNSDIGETQYF. The CDR3 DNA is TGTGCCAGCAGCCGAAATTCGGACATCGGGGAGACCCAGTACTTC.